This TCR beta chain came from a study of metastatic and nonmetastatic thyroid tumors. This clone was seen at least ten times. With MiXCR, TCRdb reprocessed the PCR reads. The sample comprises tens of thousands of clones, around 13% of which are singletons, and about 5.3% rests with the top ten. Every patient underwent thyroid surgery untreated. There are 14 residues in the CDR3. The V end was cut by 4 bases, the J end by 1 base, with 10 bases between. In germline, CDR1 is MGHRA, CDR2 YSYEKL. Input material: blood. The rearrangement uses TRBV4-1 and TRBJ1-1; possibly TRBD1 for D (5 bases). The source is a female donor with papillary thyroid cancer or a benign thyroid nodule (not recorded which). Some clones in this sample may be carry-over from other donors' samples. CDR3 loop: CASSPTQGNTEAFF. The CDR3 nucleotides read TGCGCCAGCAGCCCTACGCAGGGGAACACTGAAGCTTTCTTT.